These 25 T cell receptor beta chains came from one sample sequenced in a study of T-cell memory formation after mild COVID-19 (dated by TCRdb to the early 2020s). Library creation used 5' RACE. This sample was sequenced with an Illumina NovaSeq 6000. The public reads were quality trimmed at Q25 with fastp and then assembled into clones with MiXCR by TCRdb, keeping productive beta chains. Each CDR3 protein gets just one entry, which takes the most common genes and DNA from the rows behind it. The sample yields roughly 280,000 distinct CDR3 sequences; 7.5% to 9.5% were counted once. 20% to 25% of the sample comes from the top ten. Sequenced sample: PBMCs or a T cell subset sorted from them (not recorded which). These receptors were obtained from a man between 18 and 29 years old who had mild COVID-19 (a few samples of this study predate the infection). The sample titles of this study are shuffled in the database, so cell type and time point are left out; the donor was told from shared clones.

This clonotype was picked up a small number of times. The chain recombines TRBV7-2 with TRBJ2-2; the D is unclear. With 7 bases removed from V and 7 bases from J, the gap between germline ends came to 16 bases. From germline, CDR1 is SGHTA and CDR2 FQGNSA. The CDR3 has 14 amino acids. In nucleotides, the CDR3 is TGTGCCAGCACCGCCAAGACCCCGAGCGGGGAGCTGTTTTTT. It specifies CASTAKTPSGELFF.

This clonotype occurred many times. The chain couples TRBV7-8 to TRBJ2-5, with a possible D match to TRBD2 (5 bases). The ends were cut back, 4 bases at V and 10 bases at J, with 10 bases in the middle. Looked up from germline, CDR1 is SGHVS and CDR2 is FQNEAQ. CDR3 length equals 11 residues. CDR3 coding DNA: TGTGCCAGCAGCTCCGGACTGAACCAGTACTTC. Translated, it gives CASSSGLNQYF.

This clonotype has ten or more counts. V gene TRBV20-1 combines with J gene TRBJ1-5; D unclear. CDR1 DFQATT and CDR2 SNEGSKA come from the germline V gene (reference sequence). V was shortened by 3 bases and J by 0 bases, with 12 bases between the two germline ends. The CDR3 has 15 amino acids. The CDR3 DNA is TGCAGTGCTAGGGGTCAGCCCTATAGCAATCAGCCCCAGCATTTT. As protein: CSARGQPYSNQPQHF.

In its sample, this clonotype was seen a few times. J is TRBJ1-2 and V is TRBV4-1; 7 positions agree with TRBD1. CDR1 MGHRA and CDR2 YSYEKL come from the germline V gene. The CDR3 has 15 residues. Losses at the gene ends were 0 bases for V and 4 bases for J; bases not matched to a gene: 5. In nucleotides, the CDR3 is TGCGCCAGCAGCCAAGATGACAGGGAATTCTATGGCTACACCTTC. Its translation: CASSQDDREFYGYTF.

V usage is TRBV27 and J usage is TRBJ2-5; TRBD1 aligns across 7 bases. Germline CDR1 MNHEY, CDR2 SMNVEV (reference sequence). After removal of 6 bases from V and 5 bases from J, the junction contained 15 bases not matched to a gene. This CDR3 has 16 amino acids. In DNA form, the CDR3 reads TGTGCCAGCAGCCCGGGGACAGCTATAGCCCCGGAGACCCAGTACTTC. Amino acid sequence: CASSPGTAIAPETQYF.

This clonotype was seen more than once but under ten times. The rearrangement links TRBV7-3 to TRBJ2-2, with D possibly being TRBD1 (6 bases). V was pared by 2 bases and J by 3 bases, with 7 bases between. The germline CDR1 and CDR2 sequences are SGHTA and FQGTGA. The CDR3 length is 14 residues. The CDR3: CASSLDRHTGELFF. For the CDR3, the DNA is TGTGCCAGCAGCTTAGACAGGCACACCGGGGAGCTGTTTTTT.

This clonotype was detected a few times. In DNA, the CDR3 is TGCGCCAGCAGCCAAGATATCGGGGTGAACACTGAAGCTTTCTTT. It yields the protein CASSQDIGVNTEAFF. The chain employs TRBV4-3 and TRBJ1-1; the D is unclear. The germline V gene has CDR1 LGHNA and CDR2 YSLEER. The V gene lost 0 bases and the J gene lost 0 bases, with 8 bases spanning the gap. The CDR3 consists of 15 residues.

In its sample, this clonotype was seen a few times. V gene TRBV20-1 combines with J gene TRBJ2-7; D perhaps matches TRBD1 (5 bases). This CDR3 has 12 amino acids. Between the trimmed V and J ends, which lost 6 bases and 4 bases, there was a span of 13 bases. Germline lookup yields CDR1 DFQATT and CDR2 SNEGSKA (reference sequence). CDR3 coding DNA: TGCAGTGCCTGGAAAGCAGGGTACGAGCAGTACGTC. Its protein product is CSAWKAGYEQYV.

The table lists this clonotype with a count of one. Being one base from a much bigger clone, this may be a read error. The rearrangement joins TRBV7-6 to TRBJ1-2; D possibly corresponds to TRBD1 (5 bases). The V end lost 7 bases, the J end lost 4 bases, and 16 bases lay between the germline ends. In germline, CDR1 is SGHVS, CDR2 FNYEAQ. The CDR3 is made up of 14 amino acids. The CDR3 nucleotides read TGTGCCAGCACCCCGGGACCCGGCAGCTATGGCTACACCTTC. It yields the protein CASTPGPGSYGYTF.

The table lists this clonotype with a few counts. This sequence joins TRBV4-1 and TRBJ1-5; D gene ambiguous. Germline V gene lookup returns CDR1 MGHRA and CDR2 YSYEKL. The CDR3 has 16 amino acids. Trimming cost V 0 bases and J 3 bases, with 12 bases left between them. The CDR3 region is CASSQEGAGINQPQHF. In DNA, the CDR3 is TGCGCCAGCAGCCAAGAGGGCGCAGGAATCAATCAGCCCCAGCATTTT.

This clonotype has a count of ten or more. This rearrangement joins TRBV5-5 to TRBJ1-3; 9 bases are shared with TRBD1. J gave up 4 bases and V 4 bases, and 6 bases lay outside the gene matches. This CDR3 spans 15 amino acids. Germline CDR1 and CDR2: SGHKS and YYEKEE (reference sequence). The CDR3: CASSGRTGAGNTIYF. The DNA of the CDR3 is TGTGCCAGCAGCGGACGGACAGGGGCAGGAAACACCATATATTTT. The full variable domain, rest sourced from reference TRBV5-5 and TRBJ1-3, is DAGVTQSPTHLIKTRGQQVTLRCSPISGHKSVSWYQQVLGQGPQFIFQYYEKEERGRGNFPDRFSARQFPNYSSELNVNALLLGDSALYLCASSGRTGAGNTIYFGEGSWLTVV.

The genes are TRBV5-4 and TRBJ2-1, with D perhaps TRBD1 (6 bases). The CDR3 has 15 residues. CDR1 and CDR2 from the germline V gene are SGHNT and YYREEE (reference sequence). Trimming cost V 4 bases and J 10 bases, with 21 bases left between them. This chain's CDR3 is CASSTRQADSEEQFF. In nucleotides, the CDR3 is TGTGCCAGCAGCACGAGACAGGCCGACAGTGAGGAGCAGTTCTTC.

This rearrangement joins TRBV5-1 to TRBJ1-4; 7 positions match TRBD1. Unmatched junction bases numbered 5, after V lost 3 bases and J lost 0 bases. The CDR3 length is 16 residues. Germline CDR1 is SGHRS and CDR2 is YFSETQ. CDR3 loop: CASSSSGGTTNEKLFF. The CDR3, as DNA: TGCGCCAGCAGCTCGTCAGGGGGAACAACTAATGAAAAACTGTTTTTT.

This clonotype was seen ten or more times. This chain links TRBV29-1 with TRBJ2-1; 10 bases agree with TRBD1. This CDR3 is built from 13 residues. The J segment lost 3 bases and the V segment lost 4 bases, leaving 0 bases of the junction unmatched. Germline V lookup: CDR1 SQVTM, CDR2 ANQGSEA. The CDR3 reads CSVGTGGYNEQFF. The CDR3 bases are TGCAGCGTTGGGACAGGGGGCTACAATGAGCAGTTCTTC.

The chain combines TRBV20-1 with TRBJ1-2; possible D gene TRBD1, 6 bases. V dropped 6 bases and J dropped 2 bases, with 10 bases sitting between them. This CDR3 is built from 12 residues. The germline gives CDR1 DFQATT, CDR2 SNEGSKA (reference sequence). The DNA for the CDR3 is TGCAGTGCAAGACAGGTGAACTATGGCTACACCTTC. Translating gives CSARQVNYGYTF.

The CDR3 loop reads CASRRDPGGGSPLHF. In nucleotides, the CDR3 is TGTGCCAGCAGGAGGGACCCCGGAGGAGGTTCACCCCTCCACTTT. The chain joins TRBV6-5 to TRBJ1-6, with D possibly matching TRBD1 (5 bases). The germline V gene has CDR1 MNHEY and CDR2 SVGAGI. Trimming stripped 6 bases from V and 9 bases from J, with 18 bases between. The CDR3 runs 15 residues.

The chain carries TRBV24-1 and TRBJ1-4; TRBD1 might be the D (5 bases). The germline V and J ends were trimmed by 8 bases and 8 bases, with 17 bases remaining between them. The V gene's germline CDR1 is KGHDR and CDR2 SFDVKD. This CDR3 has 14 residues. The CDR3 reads CATNDSISGEKLFF. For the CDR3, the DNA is TGTGCCACCAACGACAGCATCTCGGGGGAAAAACTGTTTTTT.

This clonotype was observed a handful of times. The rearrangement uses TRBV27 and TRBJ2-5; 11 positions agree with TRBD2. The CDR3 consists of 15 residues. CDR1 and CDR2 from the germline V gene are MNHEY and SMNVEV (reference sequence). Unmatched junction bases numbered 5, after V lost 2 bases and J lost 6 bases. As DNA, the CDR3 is TGTGCCAGCAGTTTAGGACTAGCGGGTGTTAAGACCCAGTACTTC. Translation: CASSLGLAGVKTQYF.

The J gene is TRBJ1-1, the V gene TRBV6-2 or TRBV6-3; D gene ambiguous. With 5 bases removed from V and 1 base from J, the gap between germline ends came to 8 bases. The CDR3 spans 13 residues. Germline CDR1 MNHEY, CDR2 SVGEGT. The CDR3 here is CASSGQRNTEAFF. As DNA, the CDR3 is TGTGCCAGCAGTGGGCAGCGGAACACTGAAGCTTTCTTT.

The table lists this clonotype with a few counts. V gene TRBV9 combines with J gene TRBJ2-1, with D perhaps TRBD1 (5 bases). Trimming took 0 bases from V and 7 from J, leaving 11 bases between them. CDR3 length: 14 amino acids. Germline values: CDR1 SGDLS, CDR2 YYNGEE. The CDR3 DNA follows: TGTGCCAGCAGCGTAGGTCAGGGAAGGAATGAGCAGTTCTTC. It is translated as CASSVGQGRNEQFF. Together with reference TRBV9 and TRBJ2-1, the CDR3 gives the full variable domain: DSGVTQTPKHLITATGQRVTLRCSPRSGDLSVYWYQQSLDQGLQFLIQYYNGEERAKGNILERFSAQQFPDLHSELNLSSLELGDSALYFCASSVGQGRNEQFFGPGTRLTVL.

Here the CDR3 reads CSGLTAGLAGYTF. CDR3 DNA: TGCAGCGGATTGACAGCTGGGCTGGCAGGCTACACCTTC. J is TRBJ1-2 and V is TRBV29-1; TRBD1 is a possible D gene (5 bases). The V end lost 7 bases, the J end lost 8 bases, and 20 bases lay between the germline ends. The CDR3 sequence is 13 residues long. Germline CDR1 is SQVTM and CDR2 is ANQGSEA.

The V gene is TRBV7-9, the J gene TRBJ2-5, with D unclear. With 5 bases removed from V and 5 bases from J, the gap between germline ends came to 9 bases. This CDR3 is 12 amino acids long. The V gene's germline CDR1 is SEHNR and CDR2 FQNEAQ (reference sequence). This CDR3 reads CASSIQLETQYF. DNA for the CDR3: TGTGCCAGCAGCATACAGCTGGAGACCCAGTACTTC.

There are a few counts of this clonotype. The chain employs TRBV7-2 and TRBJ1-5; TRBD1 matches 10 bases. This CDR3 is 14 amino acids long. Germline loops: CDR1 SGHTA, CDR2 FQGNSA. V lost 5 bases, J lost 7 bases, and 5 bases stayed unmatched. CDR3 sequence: CASSLRTGGQPQHF. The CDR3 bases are TGTGCCAGCAGCCTGCGGACAGGGGGGCAGCCCCAGCATTTT.

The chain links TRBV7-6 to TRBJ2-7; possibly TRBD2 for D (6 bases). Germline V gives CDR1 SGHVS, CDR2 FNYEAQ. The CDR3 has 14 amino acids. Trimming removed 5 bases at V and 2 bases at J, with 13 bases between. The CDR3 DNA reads TGTGCCAGCAGCCCAAATCCGGGAGCCTACGAGCAGTACTTC. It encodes CASSPNPGAYEQYF.

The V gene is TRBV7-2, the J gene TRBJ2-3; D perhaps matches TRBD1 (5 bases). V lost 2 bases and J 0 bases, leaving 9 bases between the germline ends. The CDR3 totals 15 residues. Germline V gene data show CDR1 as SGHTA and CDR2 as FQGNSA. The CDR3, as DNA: TGTGCCAGCAGCTTACCCCCAGGGAGCACAGATACGCAGTATTTT. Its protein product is CASSLPPGSTDTQYF.